The rows below give T cell receptor beta chains drawn from one sample of a study of cytomegalovirus exposure and HLA in healthy donors. Profiled with immunoSEQ multiplex PCR; TCRdb holds only in-frame clones, not every one. This table has 80,000 to 95,000 clones, 86% appearing once. The sequenced sample was PBMCs. These receptors all stem from a man aged 25 to 40 in good health and CMV-seropositive. CDR3s include the opening cysteine and the closing phenylalanine or tryptophan. A D gene is named only where the DNA matches it firmly. Clone size is shown for a subset of rows, as once, few, many or a class of expanded clone.

d_gene: TRBD1; abundance: -; j_gene: TRBJ2-5; v_gene: TRBV7-9; CDR3aa: CASSLVGRQGIRQETQYF; CDR3nt: TGTGCCAGCAGCTTAGTGGGTAGACAGGGGATACGCCAAGAGACCCAGTACTTC
d_gene: TRBD1; abundance: -; j_gene: TRBJ2-2; v_gene: TRBV10-3; CDR3aa: CAIRPDRGKGTGELFF; CDR3nt: TGTGCCATCAGGCCTGACAGGGGGAAGGGCACCGGGGAGCTGTTTTTT
d_gene: -; abundance: -; j_gene: TRBJ1-5; v_gene: TRBV5-1; CDR3aa: CASSPVGGNQPQHF; CDR3nt: TGCGCCAGCAGCCCGGTCGGCGGGAATCAGCCCCAGCATTTT
d_gene: TRBD2; abundance: -; j_gene: TRBJ2-1; v_gene: TRBV19; CDR3aa: CASSMQTSGVYNEQFF; CDR3nt: TGTGCCAGTAGTATGCAGACTAGCGGGGTCTACAATGAGCAGTTCTTC
d_gene: -; abundance: -; j_gene: TRBJ1-4; v_gene: TRBV5-1; CDR3aa: CASSLGTPGNEKLFF; CDR3nt: TGCGCCAGCAGCCTAGGGACTCCCGGAAATGAAAAACTGTTTTTT
d_gene: TRBD2; abundance: -; j_gene: TRBJ2-7; v_gene: TRBV4-1; CDR3aa: CASSRVAGYEQYF; CDR3nt: TGCGCCAGCAGCCGAGTAGCGGGTTACGAGCAGTACTTC
d_gene: -; abundance: -; j_gene: TRBJ1-3; v_gene: TRBV28; CDR3aa: CASSARWGGARNTIYF; CDR3nt: TGTGCCAGCAGTGCCCGTTGGGGAGGCGCCCGAAACACCATATATTTT
d_gene: -; abundance: -; j_gene: TRBJ1-2; v_gene: TRBV5-4; CDR3aa: CASSLRAGTYGYTF; CDR3nt: TGTGCCAGCAGCTTGAGGGCGGGAACCTATGGCTACACCTTC
d_gene: -; abundance: -; j_gene: TRBJ1-1; v_gene: TRBV10-3; CDR3aa: CAISEVRDTEAFF; CDR3nt: TGTGCCATCAGTGAGGTCAGGGACACTGAAGCTTTCTTT
d_gene: TRBD1; abundance: -; j_gene: TRBJ1-4; v_gene: TRBV10-3; CDR3aa: CAIGTGDNEKLFF; CDR3nt: TGTGCCATTGGGACAGGGGATAATGAAAAACTGTTTTTT
d_gene: -; abundance: -; j_gene: TRBJ1-3; v_gene: TRBV2; CDR3aa: CASRVPREDWSGNTIYF; CDR3nt: TGTGCCAGCAGAGTGCCAAGGGAGGACTGGTCTGGAAACACCATATATTTT
d_gene: TRBD2; abundance: -; j_gene: TRBJ2-5; v_gene: TRBV10-1; CDR3aa: CASSDWGTSGKETQYF; CDR3nt: TGCGCCAGCAGTGACTGGGGGACTAGCGGGAAAGAGACCCAGTACTTC
d_gene: -; abundance: -; j_gene: TRBJ2-7; v_gene: TRBV5-1; CDR3aa: CASSQEGYEQYF; CDR3nt: TGCGCCAGCAGCCAGGAGGGCTACGAGCAGTACTTC
d_gene: TRBD1; abundance: -; j_gene: TRBJ2-4; v_gene: TRBV19; CDR3aa: CASSPGQGLDIQYF; CDR3nt: TGTGCCAGTAGTCCAGGACAGGGGCTCGACATTCAGTACTTC
d_gene: -; abundance: -; j_gene: TRBJ2-3; v_gene: TRBV7-2; CDR3aa: CASSLDVTGLDTQYF; CDR3nt: TGTGCCAGCAGCTTAGATGTAACGGGATTAGATACGCAGTATTTT
d_gene: -; abundance: -; j_gene: TRBJ2-2; v_gene: TRBV5-1; CDR3aa: CASSLRGTANTGELFF; CDR3nt: TGCGCCAGCAGCTTGCGGGGGACAGCGAACACCGGGGAGCTGTTTTTT
d_gene: TRBD1; abundance: -; j_gene: TRBJ2-7; v_gene: TRBV27; CDR3aa: CASVGNRGTSYEQYF; CDR3nt: TGTGCCAGCGTAGGGAACAGGGGAACTTCCTACGAGCAGTACTTC
d_gene: TRBD2; abundance: -; j_gene: TRBJ2-3; v_gene: TRBV9; CDR3aa: CASSVGTSGDWDTQYF; CDR3nt: TGTGCCAGCAGCGTAGGGACTAGCGGGGACTGGGATACGCAGTATTTT
d_gene: -; abundance: -; j_gene: TRBJ1-1; v_gene: TRBV7-9; CDR3aa: CASEGELLGTEAFF; CDR3nt: TGTGCCAGCGAGGGGGAATTGCTGGGCACTGAAGCTTTCTTT
d_gene: -; abundance: -; j_gene: TRBJ2-3; v_gene: TRBV11-2; CDR3aa: CASSLDPHTDTQYF; CDR3nt: TGTGCCAGCAGCTTAGATCCCCACACAGATACGCAGTATTTT
d_gene: TRBD2; abundance: -; j_gene: TRBJ2-1; v_gene: TRBV9; CDR3aa: CASSEGGDEQFF; CDR3nt: TGTGCCAGCAGCGAGGGAGGGGATGAGCAGTTCTTC
d_gene: -; abundance: -; j_gene: TRBJ2-7; v_gene: TRBV7-2; CDR3aa: CASSSDPSSVYEQYF; CDR3nt: TGTGCCAGCAGCTCCGACCCCTCTAGCGTCTACGAGCAGTACTTC
d_gene: TRBD1; abundance: -; j_gene: TRBJ1-4; v_gene: TRBV2; CDR3aa: CASIDLINGDRGRKLFF; CDR3nt: TGTGCCAGCATTGACCTAATCAACGGGGACAGGGGACGAAAACTGTTTTTT
d_gene: TRBD2; abundance: -; j_gene: TRBJ2-7; v_gene: TRBV2; CDR3aa: CASNPGLAGEQYF; CDR3nt: TGTGCCAGCAACCCGGGACTAGCCGGCGAGCAGTACTTC
d_gene: -; abundance: -; j_gene: TRBJ2-7; v_gene: TRBV10-2; CDR3aa: CASSGGVTSYEQYF; CDR3nt: TGCGCCAGCAGTGGAGGAGTCACATCCTACGAGCAGTACTTC
d_gene: -; abundance: -; j_gene: TRBJ2-5; v_gene: TRBV2; CDR3aa: CASSVGGSQETQYF; CDR3nt: TGTGCCAGCAGTGTAGGGGGAAGCCAAGAGACCCAGTACTTC
d_gene: TRBD1; abundance: few; j_gene: TRBJ2-7; v_gene: TRBV14; CDR3aa: CASSQEAGGYEQYF; CDR3nt: TGTGCCAGCAGCCAAGAGGCAGGGGGCTACGAGCAGTACTTC
d_gene: TRBD2; abundance: -; j_gene: TRBJ2-7; v_gene: TRBV5-1; CDR3aa: CASSGGLAGVRGEQYF; CDR3nt: TGCGCCAGCAGCGGGGGACTAGCGGGAGTTCGGGGCGAGCAGTACTTC
d_gene: TRBD1; abundance: -; j_gene: TRBJ1-1; v_gene: TRBV7-9; CDR3aa: CASSPPTGGVTEAFF; CDR3nt: TGTGCCAGCAGCCCCCCAACAGGGGGAGTCACTGAAGCTTTCTTT
d_gene: -; abundance: -; j_gene: TRBJ2-6; v_gene: TRBV9; CDR3aa: CASSVGTASGANVLTF; CDR3nt: TGTGCCAGCAGCGTAGGGACAGCCTCTGGGGCCAACGTCCTGACTTTC
d_gene: TRBD1; abundance: -; j_gene: TRBJ1-2; v_gene: TRBV9; CDR3aa: CASSAGTGTGYTF; CDR3nt: TGTGCCAGCAGCGCGGGGACAGGGACTGGCTACACCTTC
d_gene: -; abundance: -; j_gene: TRBJ2-7; v_gene: TRBV28; CDR3aa: CASRSGQTWAQYF; CDR3nt: TGTGCCAGCAGGTCGGGACAAACCTGGGCGCAGTACTTC
d_gene: -; abundance: -; j_gene: TRBJ2-7; v_gene: TRBV6-5; CDR3aa: CASSYGAGSSYEQYF; CDR3nt: TGTGCCAGCAGTTACGGTGCGGGGAGCTCCTACGAGCAGTACTTC
d_gene: TRBD2; abundance: few; j_gene: TRBJ2-1; v_gene: TRBV4-1; CDR3aa: CASSPGLAGGGGGQFF; CDR3nt: TGCGCCAGCAGCCCGGGACTAGCGGGAGGGGGCGGGGGGCAGTTCTTC
d_gene: TRBD2; abundance: -; j_gene: TRBJ2-1; v_gene: TRBV4-2; CDR3aa: CASSQVLGDSGRGTNEQFF; CDR3nt: TGTGCCAGCAGCCAAGTCTTAGGGGATAGCGGGAGGGGTACCAATGAGCAGTTCTTC
d_gene: TRBD1; abundance: -; j_gene: TRBJ2-7; v_gene: TRBV6-1; CDR3aa: CASNDPGQGGHEQYF; CDR3nt: TGTGCCAGCAACGATCCGGGACAGGGGGGCCACGAGCAGTACTTC
d_gene: -; abundance: once; j_gene: TRBJ1-5; v_gene: TRBV18; CDR3aa: CASSPGGGRSNQPQHF; CDR3nt: TGTGCCAGCTCACCCGGGGGGGGGAGGAGCAATCAGCCCCAGCATTTT
d_gene: -; abundance: -; j_gene: TRBJ1-6; v_gene: TRBV27; CDR3aa: CASSLGPDYNSPLHF; CDR3nt: TGTGCCAGCAGTTTAGGCCCAGACTATAATTCACCCCTCCACTTT
d_gene: TRBD1; abundance: -; j_gene: TRBJ2-3; v_gene: TRBV5-6; CDR3aa: CASSAPGQESADTQYF; CDR3nt: TGTGCCAGCAGCGCACCGGGACAGGAGTCCGCAGATACGCAGTATTTT
d_gene: -; abundance: -; j_gene: TRBJ2-7; v_gene: TRBV5-4; CDR3aa: CASSGAAFGDYEQYF; CDR3nt: TGTGCCAGCAGCGGGGCCGCGTTTGGAGATTACGAGCAGTACTTC
d_gene: TRBD1; abundance: -; j_gene: TRBJ2-2; v_gene: TRBV18; CDR3aa: CASSLGTDTGELFF; CDR3nt: TGTGCCAGCTCACTGGGGACAGATACCGGGGAGCTGTTTTTT
d_gene: -; abundance: -; j_gene: TRBJ1-3; v_gene: TRBV6-5; CDR3aa: CASSRQAVSGNTIYF; CDR3nt: TGTGCCAGCAGTCGACAGGCCGTCTCTGGAAACACCATATATTTT
d_gene: -; abundance: -; j_gene: TRBJ2-2; v_gene: TRBV7-3; CDR3aa: CASSRTGTGELFF; CDR3nt: TGTGCCAGCAGCCGAACAGGGACCGGGGAGCTGTTTTTT
d_gene: TRBD1; abundance: -; j_gene: TRBJ1-1; v_gene: TRBV19; CDR3aa: CASSIRGQHYEAFF; CDR3nt: TGTGCCAGTAGTATCCGGGGACAGCATTATGAAGCTTTCTTT
d_gene: -; abundance: -; j_gene: TRBJ1-2; v_gene: TRBV12-1; CDR3aa: CASSSNYGYTF; CDR3nt: TGTGCCAGCAGCTCGAACTATGGCTACACCTTC
d_gene: TRBD1; abundance: -; j_gene: TRBJ2-7; v_gene: TRBV4-2; CDR3aa: CASSEPAGQGYEQYF; CDR3nt: TGTGCCAGCAGCGAACCGGCGGGACAGGGCTACGAGCAGTACTTC
d_gene: TRBD1; abundance: -; j_gene: TRBJ1-2; v_gene: TRBV7-6; CDR3aa: CASSPRTGGGYGYTF; CDR3nt: TGTGCCAGCAGCCCTAGGACAGGGGGCGGCTATGGCTACACCTTC
d_gene: -; abundance: -; j_gene: TRBJ1-1; v_gene: TRBV9; CDR3aa: CASSGRGGHDTEAFF; CDR3nt: TGTGCCAGCAGCGGCAGGGGTGGCCATGACACTGAAGCTTTCTTT
d_gene: TRBD2; abundance: few; j_gene: TRBJ2-7; v_gene: TRBV5-6; CDR3aa: CASSLSGLVREQYF; CDR3nt: TGTGCCAGCAGTCTCTCGGGACTAGTACGCGAGCAGTACTTC
d_gene: -; abundance: once; j_gene: TRBJ2-7; v_gene: TRBV5-1; CDR3aa: CASSSDSDEQYF; CDR3nt: TGCGCCAGCAGCTCGGACAGCGACGAGCAGTACTTC
d_gene: TRBD2; abundance: -; j_gene: TRBJ2-5; v_gene: TRBV5-1; CDR3aa: CASSLGVREDETQYF; CDR3nt: TGCGCCAGCAGCTTGGGGGTGCGGGAGGATGAGACCCAGTACTTC
d_gene: TRBD1; abundance: few; j_gene: TRBJ2-1; v_gene: TRBV18; CDR3aa: CASSSTETGAYNEQFF; CDR3nt: TGTGCCAGCTCATCAACCGAGACAGGGGCTTACAATGAGCAGTTCTTC
d_gene: -; abundance: -; j_gene: TRBJ1-1; v_gene: TRBV10-2; CDR3aa: CASSERVSAFF; CDR3nt: TGCGCCAGCAGTGAGCGGGTATCGGCTTTCTTT
d_gene: -; abundance: -; j_gene: TRBJ2-1; v_gene: TRBV14; CDR3aa: CASSIQTYNEQFF; CDR3nt: TGTGCCAGCAGCATTCAGACCTACAATGAGCAGTTCTTC
d_gene: -; abundance: -; j_gene: TRBJ2-5; v_gene: TRBV4-1; CDR3aa: CASSHGQPQETQYF; CDR3nt: TGCGCCAGCAGCCACGGACAGCCTCAAGAGACCCAGTACTTC
d_gene: -; abundance: -; j_gene: TRBJ2-5; v_gene: TRBV30; CDR3aa: CAWSTYSTGAQYF; CDR3nt: TGTGCCTGGAGTACCTACTCGACGGGGGCCCAGTACTTC
d_gene: -; abundance: -; j_gene: TRBJ2-4; v_gene: TRBV30; CDR3aa: CAWSPGLAKNIQYF; CDR3nt: TGTGCCTGGAGTCCAGGGCTAGCCAAAAACATTCAGTACTTC
d_gene: TRBD2; abundance: -; j_gene: TRBJ2-2; v_gene: TRBV7-2; CDR3aa: CASSPPGLAGARSHGELFF; CDR3nt: TGTGCCAGCAGCCCCCCGGGACTAGCGGGAGCCAGGAGTCACGGGGAGCTGTTTTTT